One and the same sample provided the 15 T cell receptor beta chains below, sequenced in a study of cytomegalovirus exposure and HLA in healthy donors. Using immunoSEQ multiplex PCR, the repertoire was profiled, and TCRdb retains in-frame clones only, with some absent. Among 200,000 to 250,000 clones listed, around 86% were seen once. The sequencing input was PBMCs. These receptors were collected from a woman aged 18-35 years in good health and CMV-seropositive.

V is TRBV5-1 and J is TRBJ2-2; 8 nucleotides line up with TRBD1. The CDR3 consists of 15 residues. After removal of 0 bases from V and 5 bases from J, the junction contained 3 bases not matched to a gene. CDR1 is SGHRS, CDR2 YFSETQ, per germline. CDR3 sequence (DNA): TGCGCCAGCAGCTTGGACAGGGGGGAAACCGGGGAGCTGTTTTTT. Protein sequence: CASSLDRGETGELFF.

The CDR3 nucleotides are TGCGCCAGCAGCTTGGTACAGGGAGTCTATGGCTACACCTTC. Translating it yields CASSLVQGVYGYTF. This chain joins TRBV5-1 and TRBJ1-2; D might be TRBD1 (6 bases). The CDR3 spans 14 residues. Germline CDR1 reads SGHRS; CDR2 reads YFSETQ. Deletions cut 0 bases from V and 4 bases from J, with 10 bases between.

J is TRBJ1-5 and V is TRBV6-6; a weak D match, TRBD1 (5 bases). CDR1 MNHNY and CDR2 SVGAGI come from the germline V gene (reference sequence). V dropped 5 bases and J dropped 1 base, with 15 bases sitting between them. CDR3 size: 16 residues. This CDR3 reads CASSNQDISSNQPQHF. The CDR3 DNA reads TGTGCCAGCAGTAACCAGGACATCAGCAGCAATCAGCCCCAGCATTTT.

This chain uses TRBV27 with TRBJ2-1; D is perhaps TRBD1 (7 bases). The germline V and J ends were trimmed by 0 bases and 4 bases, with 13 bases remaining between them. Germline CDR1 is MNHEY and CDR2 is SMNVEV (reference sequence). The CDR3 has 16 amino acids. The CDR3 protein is CASSLSSGGIYNEQFF. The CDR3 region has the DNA TGTGCCAGCAGTTTATCGTCAGGGGGGATATACAATGAGCAGTTCTTC.

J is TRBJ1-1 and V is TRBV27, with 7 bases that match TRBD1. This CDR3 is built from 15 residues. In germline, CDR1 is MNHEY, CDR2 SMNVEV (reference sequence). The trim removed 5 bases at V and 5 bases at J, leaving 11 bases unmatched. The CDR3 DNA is TGTGCCAGCAGTGAAAAGAGCAGGGGGTTAACTGAAGCTTTCTTT. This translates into CASSEKSRGLTEAFF.

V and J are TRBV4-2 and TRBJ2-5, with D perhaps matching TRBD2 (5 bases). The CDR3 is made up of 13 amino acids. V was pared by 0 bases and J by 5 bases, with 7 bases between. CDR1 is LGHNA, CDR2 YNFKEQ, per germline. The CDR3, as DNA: TGTGCCAGCAGCCAAGAACTAGGGGAGACCCAGTACTTC. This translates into CASSQELGETQYF.

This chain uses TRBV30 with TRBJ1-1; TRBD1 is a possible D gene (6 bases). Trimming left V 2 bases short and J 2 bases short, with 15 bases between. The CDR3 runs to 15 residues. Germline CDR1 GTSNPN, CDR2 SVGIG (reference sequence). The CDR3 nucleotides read TGTGCCTGGAGTCCCCGCCTAGGGGGAAACACTGAAGCTTTCTTT. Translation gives CAWSPRLGGNTEAFF.

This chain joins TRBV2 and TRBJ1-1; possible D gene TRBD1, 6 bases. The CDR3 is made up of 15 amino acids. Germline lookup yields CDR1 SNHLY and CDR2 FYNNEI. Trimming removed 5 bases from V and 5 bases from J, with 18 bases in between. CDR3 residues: CASSSRQGTGTEAFF. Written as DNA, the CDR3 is TGTGCCAGCAGTTCGAGGCAGGGGACGGGAACTGAAGCTTTCTTT. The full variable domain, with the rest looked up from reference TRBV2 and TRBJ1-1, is EPEVTQTPSHQVTQMGQEVILRCVPISNHLYFYWYRQILGQKVEFLVSFYNNEISEKSEIFDDQFSVERPDGSNFTLKIRSTKLEDSAMYFCASSSRQGTGTEAFFGQGTRLTVV.

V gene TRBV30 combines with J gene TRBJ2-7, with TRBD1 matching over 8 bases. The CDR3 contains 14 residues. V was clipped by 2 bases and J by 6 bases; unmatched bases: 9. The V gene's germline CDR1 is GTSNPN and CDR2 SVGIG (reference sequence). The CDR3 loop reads CAWSRRGTGGEQYF. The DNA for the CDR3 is TGTGCCTGGAGTCGGAGGGGTACAGGGGGCGAGCAGTACTTC.

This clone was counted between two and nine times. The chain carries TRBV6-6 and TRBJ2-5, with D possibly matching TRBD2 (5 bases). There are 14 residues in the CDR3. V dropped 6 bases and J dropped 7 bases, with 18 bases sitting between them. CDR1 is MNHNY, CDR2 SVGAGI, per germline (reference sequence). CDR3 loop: CASRSTLARATQYF. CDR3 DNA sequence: TGTGCCAGCAGATCGACTCTAGCTAGGGCGACCCAGTACTTC.

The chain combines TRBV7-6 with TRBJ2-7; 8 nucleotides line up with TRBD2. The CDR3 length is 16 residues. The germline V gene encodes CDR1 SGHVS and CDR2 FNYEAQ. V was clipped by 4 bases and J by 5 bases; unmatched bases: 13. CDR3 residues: CASSSEIGGRYDEQYF. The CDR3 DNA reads TGTGCCAGCAGCTCCGAGATCGGCGGGAGGTACGACGAGCAGTACTTC.

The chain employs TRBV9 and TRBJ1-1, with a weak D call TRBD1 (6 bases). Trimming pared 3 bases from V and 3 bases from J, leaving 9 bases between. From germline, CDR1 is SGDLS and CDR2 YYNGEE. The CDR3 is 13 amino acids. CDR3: CASSAHRDTEAFF. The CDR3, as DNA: TGTGCCAGCAGCGCCCACAGGGACACTGAAGCTTTCTTT. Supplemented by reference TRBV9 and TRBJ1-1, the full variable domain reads DSGVTQTPKHLITATGQRVTLRCSPRSGDLSVYWYQQSLDQGLQFLIQYYNGEERAKGNILERFSAQQFPDLHSELNLSSLELGDSALYFCASSAHRDTEAFFGQGTRLTVV.

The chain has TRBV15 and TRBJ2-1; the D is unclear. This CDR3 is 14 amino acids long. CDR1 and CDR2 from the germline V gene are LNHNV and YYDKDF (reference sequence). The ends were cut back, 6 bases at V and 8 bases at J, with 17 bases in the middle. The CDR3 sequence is CATSPEVRPHEQFF. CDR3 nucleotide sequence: TGTGCCACCAGTCCTGAGGTACGCCCCCATGAGCAGTTCTTC.

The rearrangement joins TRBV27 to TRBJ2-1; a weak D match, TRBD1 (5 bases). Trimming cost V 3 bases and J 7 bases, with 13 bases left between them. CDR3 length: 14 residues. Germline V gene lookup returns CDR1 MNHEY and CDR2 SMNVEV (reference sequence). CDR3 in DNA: TGTGCCAGCAGTTTTGGGGCAGGTGGGAATGAGCAGTTCTTC. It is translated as CASSFGAGGNEQFF.

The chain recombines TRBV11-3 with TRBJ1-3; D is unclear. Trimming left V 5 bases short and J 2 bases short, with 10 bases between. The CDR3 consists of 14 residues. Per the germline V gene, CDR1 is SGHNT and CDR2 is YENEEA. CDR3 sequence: CASSAREAGNTIYF. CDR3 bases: TGTGCCAGCAGCGCCCGGGAGGCTGGAAACACCATATATTTT.